The 18 T cell receptor beta chains in this list originate from one sample, sequenced in a study of T cells in tuberculosis. This table comes from immunoSEQ multiplex PCR, and its TCRdb copy is limited to in-frame clones, with some not included. The table lists about 58,000 clones, approximately 86% of them singletons. Sorting used thawed, overnight-rested PBMC stained with anti-CD3, a viability dye and GMM-loaded CD1B tetramer. The CD1B tetramers carried C32 glucose monomycolate purified from Rhodococcus equi. Sequenced material: CD1b-GMM tetramer-negative cells sorted from PBMCs. These receptors originate from an adult woman with latent tuberculosis.

The rearrangement links TRBV4-3 to TRBJ2-3, with 11 bases aligning to TRBD2. The J segment lost 2 bases and the V segment lost 2 bases, leaving 6 bases of the junction unmatched. The CDR3 contains 17 residues. Germline CDR1 reads LGHNA; CDR2 reads YSLEER. Here the CDR3 DNA reads TGCGCCAGCAGCCAATACCCGGGACTAGCGGTCACAGATACGCAGTATTTT. Amino acid sequence: CASSQYPGLAVTDTQYF.

The rearrangement joins TRBV5-4 to TRBJ2-5; no clear D. The tail of the sequence fits TRBJ2-7 better, so the J call may be wrong. The germline V gene has CDR1 SGHNT and CDR2 YYREEE (reference sequence). The CDR3 sequence is 14 residues long. The CDR3 protein is CASSIGRDSYEQYF. In nucleotides, the CDR3 is TGTGCCAGCAGCATAGGTAGGGACTCCTACGAGCAGTACTTC.

A few counts support this clone. The rearrangement uses TRBV12-2 and TRBJ2-7; the D call TRBD1 from the table was never checked on the DNA. TRBV12-2 is assigned pseudogene status. This CDR3 contains 13 residues. DNA for the CDR3: TGTGCAAGTCGAGGCGGGGACAGGCGGGAGCAGTACTTC. Translation gives CASRGGDRREQYF.

The J gene is TRBJ2-7, the V gene TRBV11-3; D is unclear. CDR1 SGHNT and CDR2 YENEEA come from the germline V gene. The CDR3 runs 13 residues. The V and J ends lost 2 bases and 2 bases respectively, with 7 bases between them. The CDR3 loop is CASSLIPAYEQYF. The CDR3, as DNA: TGTGCCAGCAGCTTAATTCCCGCCTACGAGCAGTACTTC.

V gene TRBV27 combines with J gene TRBJ1-4; D is unresolved. The CDR3 runs to 16 residues. Looked up from germline, CDR1 is MNHEY and CDR2 is SMNVEV (reference sequence). Trimming stripped 1 base from V and 7 bases from J, with 16 bases between. This CDR3 reads CASSLWRPGSGEKLFF. The CDR3, as DNA: TGTGCCAGCAGTTTATGGAGACCGGGCAGCGGTGAAAAACTGTTTTTT.

Here the CDR3 reads CASSLGTGGDGANVLTF. Written as DNA, the CDR3 is TGCGCCAGCAGCCTGGGGACAGGGGGCGACGGGGCCAACGTCCTGACTTTC. V and J are TRBV4-1 and TRBJ2-6; the match to TRBD1 covers 12 bases. CDR1 MGHRA and CDR2 YSYEKL come from the germline V gene. The junction had 5 bases not matched to a gene; V was cut back by 4 bases and J by 4 bases. The CDR3 is 17 residues long.

The V and J genes are TRBV19 and TRBJ2-7; D perhaps matches TRBD2 (5 bases). The CDR3 has 15 residues. Trimming took 4 bases from V and 0 from J, leaving 13 bases between them. In germline, CDR1 is LNHDA, CDR2 SQIVND (reference sequence). CDR3 in DNA: TGTGCCAGTAGTAGAGCGGACTTCAACTCCTACGAGCAGTACTTC. Translation gives CASSRADFNSYEQYF.

The rearrangement joins TRBV7-2 to TRBJ1-1, with 7 bases lining up with TRBD1. Germline values: CDR1 SGHTA, CDR2 FQGNSA. Trimming took 2 bases from V and 1 from J; bases not matched to a gene: 13. This CDR3 has 18 amino acids. CDR3 residues: CASSLSGRGLSGNTEAFF. CDR3 nucleotide sequence: TGTGCCAGCAGCTTATCGGGCAGGGGGTTGTCGGGGAACACTGAAGCTTTCTTT.

The chain links TRBV27 to TRBJ2-1, with 8 bases that match TRBD2. CDR3 length: 14 amino acids. With V trimmed by 3 bases and J by 8 bases, 6 bases remained unmatched. Germline-derived CDR1 and CDR2 are MNHEY and SMNVEV (reference sequence). This CDR3 is CASSFTGGPDEQFF. Here the CDR3 DNA reads TGTGCCAGCAGTTTTACGGGAGGGCCCGATGAGCAGTTCTTC.

The chain couples TRBV9 to TRBJ1-3; 7 bases are shared with TRBD1. After removal of 0 bases from V and 2 bases from J, the junction contained 2 bases not matched to a gene. Germline V gene sequence: CDR1 SGDLS, CDR2 YYNGEE. The CDR3 length is 15 residues. The CDR3 bases are TGTGCCAGCAGCGTAGAAGGGGGCCCTGGAAACACCATATATTTT. This gives the protein CASSVEGGPGNTIYF.

This clone was recorded once. The CDR3 spells CAWSPARGGYNSPLHF. The CDR3 DNA follows: TGTGCCTGGAGTCCCGCGCGGGGGGGATATAATTCACCCCTCCACTTT. The rearrangement links TRBV30 to TRBJ1-6; TRBD1 might be the D (5 bases). The germline V and J ends were trimmed by 2 bases and 4 bases, with 15 bases remaining between them. Germline V gives CDR1 GTSNPN, CDR2 SVGIG (reference sequence). The CDR3 has 16 residues.

The chain joins TRBV21-1 to TRBJ2-7; the table names TRBD1, a call not compared with the DNA. TRBV21-1 is reported as a pseudogene. The CDR3 consists of 15 residues. CDR3 DNA: TGTGCCAGCAGCCCCGAGCCGACAGGCCTCTACGAGCAGTACTTC. It encodes CASSPEPTGLYEQYF.

V gene TRBV29-1 combines with J gene TRBJ2-7; D possibly corresponds to TRBD2 (6 bases). The CDR3 consists of 16 residues. Trimming took off 0 bases at V and 0 bases at J, with 15 bases between the two ends. CDR1 is SQVTM and CDR2 is ANQGSEA in the germline V gene. CDR3 DNA sequence: TGCAGCGTTGAAGACGTAGGCGGGACGAGCTCCTACGAGCAGTACTTC. Translated: CSVEDVGGTSSYEQYF.

The V and J genes are TRBV19 and TRBJ1-2, with TRBD1 matching 8 bases. Germline V gene sequence: CDR1 LNHDA, CDR2 SQIVND (reference sequence). There are 14 residues in the CDR3. Trimming cost V 9 bases and J 4 bases; bases outside gene matches: 10. This CDR3 reads CASQYSQGAYGYTF. The CDR3 DNA follows: TGTGCCAGCCAATATAGCCAGGGGGCCTATGGCTACACCTTC.

The chain joins TRBV25-1 to TRBJ2-7; TRBD1 matches 10 bases. Per the germline V gene, CDR1 is MGHDK and CDR2 is SYGVNS. The CDR3 runs 16 residues. With 3 bases clipped from V and 1 base from J, the junction kept 6 bases outside the gene matches. The chain's CDR3 is CASSDSGQGLSYEQYF. The CDR3 region has the DNA TGTGCCAGCAGTGACTCGGGACAGGGGTTGTCCTACGAGCAGTACTTC.

V gene TRBV6-5 combines with J gene TRBJ2-5, with TRBD2 identical over 8 bases. TRBJ2-7 matches the DNA end more closely, so the J call is doubtful. From germline, CDR1 is MNHEY and CDR2 SVGAGI. This CDR3 is 15 amino acids long. The DNA of the CDR3 is TGTGCCAGCAGTCATTTAGCGGGACCGTCCTACGAGCAGTACTTC. As protein: CASSHLAGPSYEQYF.

The J gene is TRBJ2-1, the V gene TRBV9; 11 bases are shared with TRBD2. The CDR3 loop spans 14 amino acids. With V trimmed by 5 bases and J by 9 bases, 7 bases remained unmatched. Germline CDR1 is SGDLS and CDR2 is YYNGEE. CDR3 DNA: TGTGCCAGCAGTGGGACTAGCGGCCCGAGTGAGCAGTTCTTC. Encoded protein: CASSGTSGPSEQFF.

For the CDR3, the DNA is TGTGCCACCAGCGTAGCGGGAGGACTCCACAATGAGCAGTTCTTC. It is translated as CATSVAGGLHNEQFF. The rearrangement links TRBV15 to TRBJ2-1; 10 bases map to TRBD2. CDR3 length: 15 residues. V lost 5 bases and J lost 5; bases outside the gene matches: 6. The germline V gene encodes CDR1 LNHNV and CDR2 YYDKDF (reference sequence). Looking up the rest from reference TRBV15 and TRBJ2-1 gives the full variable domain: DAMVIQNPRYQVTQFGKPVTLSCSQTLNHNVMYWYQQKSSQAPKLLFHYYDKDFNNEADTPDNFQSRRPNTSFCFLDIRSPGLGDTAMYLCATSVAGGLHNEQFFGPGTRLTVL.